One sample yielded the 2 T cell receptor beta chains listed below, sequenced in a study of T cell repertoires in cytomegalovirus infection. These receptors lack a known antigen. In TCRdb, the reads were re-called with MiXCR into one record per CDR3 protein. The data contain some 920,000 distinct CDR3 sequences, roughly 30% of them singletons. The material was cultured CD8+ T cells from PBMCs, obtained from culture after CMV antigen stimulation. These receptors all come from a human donor in good health (CMV status not recorded). Some clones in this sample may be carry-over from other donors' samples.

A few counts support this clonotype. Here the CDR3 DNA reads TGTGCCAGCAGTTTATGGCAAGGGGTGAATGAGCAGTTCTTC. Amino acid sequence: CASSLWQGVNEQFF. V and J are TRBV28 and TRBJ2-1, with a weak D call TRBD1 (5 bases). The CDR3 sequence is 14 residues long. Germline V gives CDR1 MDHEN, CDR2 SYDVKM. Trimming took off 0 bases at V and 7 bases at J, with 10 bases between the two ends.

The chain recombines TRBV15 with TRBJ2-1, with 7 bases that match TRBD2. The CDR3 runs 14 residues. Per germline, CDR1 LNHNV and CDR2 YYDKDF (reference sequence). With 8 bases clipped from V and 7 bases from J, the junction kept 11 bases outside the gene matches. The CDR3 loop reads CATRDGGRQNEQFF. In DNA, the CDR3 is TGTGCCACCCGAGACGGGGGGAGGCAAAATGAGCAGTTCTTC.